The clone carrying this T cell receptor beta chain was counted only a few times. Its matching antigen is unknown. Quantitative barcoded 5'-RACE was used to prepare TCR beta libraries. Via MiXCR, TCRdb re-called the 5' RACE reads, giving one row per CDR3 protein. Of fewer than 450,000 distinct CDR3 sequences detected, more than 15% appear once; the ten largest clones hold over 1%. The data are from a study of CD8 T cells in ankylosing spondylitis. General study findings and limits: Disease-linked clones were found to be CD8+ and relatively rare in peripheral blood. A TCR beta motif of roughly eight highly homologous variants seemed to mark ankylosing spondylitis blood.

From germline, CDR1 is DFQATT and CDR2 SNEGSKA (reference sequence). This CDR3 has 11 residues. V lost 4 bases and J lost 7, with 10 bases in between. The chain recombines TRBV20-1 with TRBJ1-1, with no clear D. This TCR derives from a male donor with ankylosing spondylitis. The sample consisted of blood, either unsorted or a sorted T cell fraction (not recorded which). The CDR3 bases are TGCAGTGCTATCGACGGAGTTGAAGCTTTCTTT. Translation gives CSAIDGVEAFF.